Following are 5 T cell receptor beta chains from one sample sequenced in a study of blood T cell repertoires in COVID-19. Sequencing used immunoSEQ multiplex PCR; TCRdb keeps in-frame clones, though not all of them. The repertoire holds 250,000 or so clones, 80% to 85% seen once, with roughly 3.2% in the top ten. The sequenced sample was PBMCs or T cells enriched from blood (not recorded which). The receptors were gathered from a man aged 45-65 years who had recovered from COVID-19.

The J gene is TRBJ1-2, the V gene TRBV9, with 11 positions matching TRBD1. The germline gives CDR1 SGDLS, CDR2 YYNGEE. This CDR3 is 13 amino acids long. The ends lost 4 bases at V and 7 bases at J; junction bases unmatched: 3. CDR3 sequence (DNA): TGTGCCAGCAGCCCTGGACAGGGGGCTGGCTACACCTTC. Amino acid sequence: CASSPGQGAGYTF.

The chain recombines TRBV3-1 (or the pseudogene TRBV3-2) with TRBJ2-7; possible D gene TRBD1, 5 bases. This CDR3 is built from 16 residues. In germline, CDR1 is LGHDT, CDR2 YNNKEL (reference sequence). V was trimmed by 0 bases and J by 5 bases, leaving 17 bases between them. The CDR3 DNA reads TGTGCCAGCAGCCAAGAAGGGGTTGGTAGGCGCCACGAGCAGTACTTC. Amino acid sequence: CASSQEGVGRRHEQYF.

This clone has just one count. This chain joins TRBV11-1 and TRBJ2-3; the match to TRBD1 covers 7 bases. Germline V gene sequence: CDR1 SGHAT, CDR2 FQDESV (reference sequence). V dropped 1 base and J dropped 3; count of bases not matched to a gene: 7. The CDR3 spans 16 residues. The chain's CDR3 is CASSLGRQGRTDTQYF. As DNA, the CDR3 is TGTGCCAGCAGCTTAGGGAGACAGGGACGGACAGATACGCAGTATTTT.

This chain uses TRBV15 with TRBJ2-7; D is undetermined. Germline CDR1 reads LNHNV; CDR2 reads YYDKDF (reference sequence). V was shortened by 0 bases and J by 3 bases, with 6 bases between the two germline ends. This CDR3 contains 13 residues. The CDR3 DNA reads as TGTGCCACCAGCAGAGAGTTCAGCTACGAGCAGTACTTC. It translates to CATSREFSYEQYF.

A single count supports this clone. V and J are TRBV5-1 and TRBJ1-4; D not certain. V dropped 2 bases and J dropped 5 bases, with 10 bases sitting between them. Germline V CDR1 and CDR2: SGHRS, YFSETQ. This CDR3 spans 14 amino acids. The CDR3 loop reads CASSFTNKNEKLFF. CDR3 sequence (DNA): TGCGCCAGCAGCTTTACCAACAAAAATGAAAAACTGTTTTTT.